The 22 T cell receptor beta chains listed next were all sequenced from one sample in a study of CD8 T cells in Susac syndrome. Reverse transcription of about 0.5 to 1 ug RNA used random hexamers. TCRdb called the immunoSEQ multiplex PCR reads again in MiXCR, with one record for every CDR3 protein. The sample shows hundreds of thousands of distinct CDR3 sequences, around 85% of them seen only once. Specimen: CD8+ T cells from PBMCs. These receptors all come from a human donor with multiple sclerosis.

This clonotype came up a few times. For the CDR3, the DNA is TGCGCCAGCAGCAATCGACTAGCGGGGGAGGCAGATACGCAGTATTTT. Translating it yields CASSNRLAGEADTQYF. The rearrangement links TRBV5-1 to TRBJ2-3, with 12 bases identical to TRBD2. Germline CDR1 SGHRS, CDR2 YFSETQ. Trimming took 4 bases from V and 4 from J; bases not matched to a gene: 7. The CDR3 is 16 amino acids.

The chain uses TRBV7-9 and TRBJ2-7; TRBD1 matches at 9 bases. The length of the CDR3 is 15 residues. The junction had 9 bases not matched to a gene; V was cut back by 4 bases and J by 5 bases. Per the germline V gene, CDR1 is SEHNR and CDR2 is FQNEAQ (reference sequence). The CDR3 DNA follows: TGTGCCAGCAGCTCGGCCGGGACAGGGTACCACGAGCAGTACTTC. It yields the protein CASSSAGTGYHEQYF. Based on the CDR3 plus reference TRBV7-9 and TRBJ2-7, the full variable domain is DTGVSQNPRHKITKRGQNVTFRCDPISEHNRLYWYRQTLGQGPEFLTYFQNEAQLEKSRLLSDRFSAERPKGSFSTLEIQRTEQGDSAMYLCASSSAGTGYHEQYFGPGTRLTVT.

The gene calls are TRBV27 and TRBJ2-7, with 8 positions matching TRBD1. CDR1 is MNHEY, CDR2 SMNVEV, per germline (reference sequence). This CDR3 is built from 13 residues. Trimming at V came to 7 bases and at J to 0 bases, leaving 2 bases not matched to a gene. The CDR3 DNA sequence: TGTGCCAGCATAGGACAGGGCTCCTACGAGCAGTACTTC. Its protein is CASIGQGSYEQYF.

CDR3 DNA: TGTGCCAGCATTATCACAGGACAGGGGGCGCCGGATACGCAGTATTTT. It codes for CASIITGQGAPDTQYF. The chain combines TRBV2 with TRBJ2-3; the match to TRBD1 covers 11 bases. Germline values: CDR1 SNHLY, CDR2 FYNNEI. The V and J ends lost 7 bases and 6 bases, in that order; junction bases with no gene match: 12. The CDR3 length is 16 residues.

The V call is TRBV4-1, the J call TRBJ2-7, with 7 bases lining up with TRBD2. Trimming at V came to 4 bases and at J to 4 bases, leaving 10 bases not matched to a gene. The CDR3 loop spans 15 amino acids. Germline assignment: CDR1 MGHRA and CDR2 YSYEKL. CDR3 sequence reads: CASSLREESTYEQYF. CDR3 coding DNA: TGCGCCAGCAGCCTCCGGGAGGAATCTACGTACGAGCAGTACTTC.

The chain is built from TRBV7-9 and TRBJ1-2, with 8 bases aligning to TRBD1. The CDR3 length is 16 residues. V shed 1 base and J 1 base; nucleotides not matched to a gene: 5. Per the germline V gene, CDR1 is SEHNR and CDR2 is FQNEAQ (reference sequence). The chain's CDR3 is CASSLVAGGLNYGYTF. In DNA, the CDR3 is TGTGCCAGCAGCTTAGTTGCAGGGGGCCTTAACTATGGCTACACCTTC. The full variable domain, rest sourced from reference TRBV7-9 and TRBJ1-2, is DTGVSQNPRHKITKRGQNVTFRCDPISEHNRLYWYRQTLGQGPEFLTYFQNEAQLEKSRLLSDRFSAERPKGSFSTLEIQRTEQGDSAMYLCASSLVAGGLNYGYTFGSGTRLTVV.

The V gene is TRBV5-1, the J gene TRBJ2-7; 9 nucleotides agree with TRBD2. Germline V CDR1 and CDR2: SGHRS, YFSETQ. The CDR3 consists of 16 residues. V trimming: 0 bases; J trimming: 2 bases; junction bases outside the gene matches: 6. The CDR3 DNA is TGCGCCAGCAGCTTGGGAGTAGCGGGAGACACCTACGAGCAGTACTTC. Protein: CASSLGVAGDTYEQYF.

The chain links TRBV12-3 or TRBV12-4 to TRBJ1-5; D perhaps matches TRBD1 (5 bases). The CDR3 is 16 amino acids. Trimming shortened V by 4 bases and J by 4 bases, and 17 bases separated the two germline ends. CDR3 bases: TGTGCCAGCAGTTCGTCCGACAGTATATTTAATCAGCCCCAGCATTTT. Protein sequence: CASSSSDSIFNQPQHF.

This clonotype was counted only a few times. The V call is TRBV2, the J call TRBJ2-7; no definite D call. This CDR3 comprises 15 residues. V lost 6 bases and J lost 3, with 18 bases in between. The germline V gene has CDR1 SNHLY and CDR2 FYNNEI. In DNA, the CDR3 is TGTGCCAGCAGCTCAATGCGTGGCCGAGACTACGAGCAGTACTTC. Amino acid sequence: CASSSMRGRDYEQYF.

This chain joins TRBV4-1 and TRBJ2-1, with 10 nucleotides matching TRBD2. The junction had 7 bases not matched to a gene; V was cut back by 11 bases and J by 0 bases. CDR1 is MGHRA, CDR2 YSYEKL, per germline. The CDR3 is 15 amino acids. The CDR3 region is CASGLAAGSYNEQFF. DNA of the CDR3: TGCGCCTCCGGACTAGCGGCCGGCTCCTACAATGAGCAGTTCTTC.

The sample holds one count of this clonotype. The chain uses TRBV30 and TRBJ1-1; 8 nucleotides align to TRBD1. The CDR3 sequence is 14 residues long. Trimming at V came to 1 base and at J to 1 base, leaving 2 bases not matched to a gene. Germline V gene data show CDR1 as GTSNPN and CDR2 as SVGIG (reference sequence). The DNA for the CDR3 is TGTGCCTGGAGTGATGGACAGGGGAACACTGAAGCTTTCTTT. Protein product: CAWSDGQGNTEAFF.

This chain uses TRBV10-3 with TRBJ2-3; 9 bases line up with TRBD1. The V gene's germline CDR1 is ENHRY and CDR2 SYGVKD. There are 16 residues in the CDR3. The trim removed 6 bases at V and 4 bases at J, leaving 11 bases unmatched. CDR3 region: CAIRSPPGQGPDTQYF. CDR3 in DNA: TGTGCCATCAGATCCCCTCCGGGACAGGGACCAGATACGCAGTATTTT.

This chain connects TRBV30 to TRBJ1-2, with a weak D call TRBD1 (6 bases). There are 12 residues in the CDR3. Trimming took off 2 bases at V and 6 bases at J, with 10 bases between the two ends. CDR1 and CDR2 (germline): GTSNPN, SVGIG (reference sequence). CDR3 in DNA: TGTGCCTGGAGTCACAGGGATGATGGCTACACCTTC. It encodes CAWSHRDDGYTF.

The chain recombines TRBV27 with TRBJ1-1; D gene ambiguous. V was pared by 3 bases and J by 6 bases, with 11 bases between. Per germline, CDR1 MNHEY and CDR2 SMNVEV (reference sequence). The CDR3 is 13 residues long. In DNA form, the CDR3 reads TGTGCCAGCAGTTTTTCCGGGTTCGCTGAAGCTTTCTTT. It yields the protein CASSFSGFAEAFF.

This chain connects TRBV10-1 to TRBJ1-1; D gene ambiguous. Trimming took 8 bases from V and 5 from J, leaving 15 bases between them. Germline V gives CDR1 WNHNN, CDR2 SYGVQD (reference sequence). The CDR3 loop spans 13 amino acids. The CDR3 sequence is CASRSGSRTEAFF. Written as DNA, the CDR3 is TGCGCCAGCCGCTCCGGGAGCCGGACTGAAGCTTTCTTT.

This clonotype was recorded once. The chain joins TRBV4-1 to TRBJ2-7; D not certain. CDR1 MGHRA and CDR2 YSYEKL come from the germline V gene. CDR3 length equals 14 residues. V gave up 3 bases and J gave up 2 bases, with 11 bases separating them. The CDR3: CASSQFDGTYEQYF. CDR3 DNA sequence: TGCGCCAGCAGCCAGTTTGACGGAACCTACGAGCAGTACTTC.

J is TRBJ1-5 and V is TRBV4-2; a weak D match, TRBD1 (6 bases). V lost 0 bases, J lost 5 bases, and 26 bases lay in between. Germline CDR1 LGHNA, CDR2 YNFKEQ. CDR3 length equals 20 residues. The CDR3 sequence is CASSQDLVPPQGLSDQPQHF. The CDR3 DNA reads as TGTGCCAGCAGCCAAGATCTTGTTCCCCCACAGGGTCTCTCCGATCAGCCCCAGCATTTT.

This chain links TRBV28 with TRBJ1-5; 7 bases align to TRBD1. Germline CDR1 is MDHEN and CDR2 is SYDVKM. After removal of 6 bases from V and 1 base from J, the junction contained 6 bases not matched to a gene. The CDR3 has 15 amino acids. The CDR3 DNA follows: TGTGCCAGCAGCGACAGGGTTAGGAGCAATCAGCCCCAGCATTTT. It codes for CASSDRVRSNQPQHF.

The rearrangement joins TRBV27 to TRBJ2-7; D is unclear. CDR3 length: 13 residues. V lost 3 bases to trimming and J lost 2 bases, with 8 bases between them. CDR1 and CDR2 (germline): MNHEY, SMNVEV (reference sequence). CDR3 coding DNA: TGTGCCAGCAGTTTTAGTCCAGCCTACGAGCAGTACTTC. This encodes CASSFSPAYEQYF.

The rearrangement uses TRBV5-1 and TRBJ2-1; D gene ambiguous. The CDR3 runs 13 residues. V lost 0 bases and J lost 6, with 7 bases in between. Germline CDR1 and CDR2: SGHRS and YFSETQ. The CDR3 DNA reads as TGCGCCAGCAGCTTGGCCGGTCTCAATGAGCAGTTCTTC. As protein: CASSLAGLNEQFF.

The V call is TRBV10-2, the J call TRBJ1-3, with D perhaps matching TRBD1 (5 bases). The CDR3 length is 14 residues. CDR1 and CDR2 from the germline V gene are WSHSY and SAAADI. The V and J ends lost 3 bases and 4 bases respectively, with 10 bases between them. The CDR3 region is CASSDRDGGNTIYF. CDR3 DNA: TGCGCCAGCAGTGACAGGGATGGAGGAAACACCATATATTTT.

The rearrangement uses TRBV5-4 and TRBJ1-1; D gene unclear. CDR3 size: 13 residues. Germline CDR1 and CDR2: SGHNT and YYREEE (reference sequence). V gave up 7 bases and J gave up 3 bases, with 13 bases separating them. The CDR3 DNA follows: TGTGCCAGCTCTCCCGGTGGGCACACTGAAGCTTTCTTT. Protein product: CASSPGGHTEAFF.